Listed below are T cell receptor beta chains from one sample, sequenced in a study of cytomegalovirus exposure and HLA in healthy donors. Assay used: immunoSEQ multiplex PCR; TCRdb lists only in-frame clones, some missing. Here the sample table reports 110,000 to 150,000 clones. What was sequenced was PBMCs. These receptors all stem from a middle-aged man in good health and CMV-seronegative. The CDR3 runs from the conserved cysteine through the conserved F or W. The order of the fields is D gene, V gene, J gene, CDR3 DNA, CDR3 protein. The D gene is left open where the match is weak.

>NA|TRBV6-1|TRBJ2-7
TGTGCCAGCACCGCTGACCCCGGAGGCTACGAGCAGTACTTC
CASTADPGGYEQYF
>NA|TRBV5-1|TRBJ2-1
TGCGCCAGCAGCTTGGATGAGGGGGGGCTGTACAATGAGCAGTTCTTC
CASSLDEGGLYNEQFF
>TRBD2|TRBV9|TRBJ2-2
TGTGCCAGCAGCGTGACGGGACTAGCGGGGCGGACCGGGGAGCTGTTTTTT
CASSVTGLAGRTGELFF
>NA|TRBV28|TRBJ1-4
TGTGCCAGCACGGGGGGGGCTAATGAAAAACTGTTTTTT
CASTGGANEKLFF
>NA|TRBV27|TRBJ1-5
TGTGCCAGCAGTTTAATAGGGGAGCCCCAGCATTTT
CASSLIGEPQHF
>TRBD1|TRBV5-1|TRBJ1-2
TGCGCCAGCAGCCCCCAGCTCCTCGAGACAGGGATCAATGGCTACACCTTC
CASSPQLLETGINGYTF
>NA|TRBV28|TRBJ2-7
TGTGCCAGCAGATCTTGGGGGCAGGGAGTCTCCTACGAGCAGTACTTC
CASRSWGQGVSYEQYF
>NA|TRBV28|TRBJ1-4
TGTGCCAGCAGTTTACGGGCAGGGAATAATGAAAAACTGTTTTTT
CASSLRAGNNEKLFF
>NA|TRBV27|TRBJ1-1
TGTGCCAGCAGTTTATCAGGCGGTATCAACACTGAAGCTTTCTTT
CASSLSGGINTEAFF
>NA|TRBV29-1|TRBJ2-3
TGCAGCGTTATGCTGCGTCTGGGGCGGTCGCAGTATTTT
CSVMLRLGRSQYF
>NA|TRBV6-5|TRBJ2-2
TGTGCCAGCAGTTACAGCGGGCAGATCATCGGGGAGCTGTTTTTT
CASSYSGQIIGELFF
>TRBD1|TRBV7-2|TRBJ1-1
TGTGCCAGCAGCACAGGGGGCTTGGGTTTCGTCGAGGCTTTCTTT
CASSTGGLGFVEAFF
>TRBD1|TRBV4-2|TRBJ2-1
TGTGCCAGCAGCCGAATTGGGCCGCTCCGGGACAGGGGGAATGAGCAGTTCTTC
CASSRIGPLRDRGNEQFF
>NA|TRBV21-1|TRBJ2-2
TGTGCCAGCAGCAACGAGACTAGCGGGGGGGACACCGGGGAGCTGTTTTTT
CASSNETSGGDTGELFF
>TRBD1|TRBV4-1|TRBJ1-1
TGCGCCAGCAGCCAACCGGGACAGGGGTTAATTCCTGAAGCTTTCTTT
CASSQPGQGLIPEAFF
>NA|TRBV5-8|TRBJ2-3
TGTGCCAGCAGCCCCAATGGGAGATCCACAGATACGCAGTATTTT
CASSPNGRSTDTQYF
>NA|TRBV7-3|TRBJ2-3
TGTGCCAGCAGCTTAAGCGGGGACCCCACAGATACGCAGTATTTT
CASSLSGDPTDTQYF
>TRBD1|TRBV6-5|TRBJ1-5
TGTGCCAGCAGCACCGACAGGGGAGATCAGCCCCAGCATTTT
CASSTDRGDQPQHF
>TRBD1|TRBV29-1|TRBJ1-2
TGCAGCGTGGTCGGACAGGGGGCTTGGGGCTACACCTTC
CSVVGQGAWGYTF
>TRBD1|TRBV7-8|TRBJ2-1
TGTGCCAGCAGCGCACAGGGGCGACTTTACAATGAGCAGTTCTTC
CASSAQGRLYNEQFF
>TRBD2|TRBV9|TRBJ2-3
TGTGCCAGCAGCCCAGGACTAGCGGGGGGCGGAGGCACAGATACGCAGTATTTT
CASSPGLAGGGGTDTQYF
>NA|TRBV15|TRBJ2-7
TGTGCCACCAGCAGAGATCCGAGGTACGAGCAGTACTTC
CATSRDPRYEQYF
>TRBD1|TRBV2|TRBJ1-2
TGTGCCAGCATGACCCCTCGAAGACAGGGGCGGCCCTATGGCTACACCTTC
CASMTPRRQGRPYGYTF
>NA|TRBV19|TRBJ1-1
TGTGCCAGTAGGATGGCGGGGAAGACTGAAGCTTTCTTT
CASRMAGKTEAFF
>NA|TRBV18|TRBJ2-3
TGTGCCAGCTCACCCCAGGATACGCAGTATTTT
CASSPQDTQYF
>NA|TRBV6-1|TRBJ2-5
TGTGCCAGCAGTGAAACTGCGGGTAGAGAGACCCAGTACTTC
CASSETAGRETQYF
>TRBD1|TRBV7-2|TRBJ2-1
TGTGCCAGCAGCCCGGGACAGGGGGCGAATGAGCAGTTCTTC
CASSPGQGANEQFF
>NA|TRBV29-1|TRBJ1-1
TGCAGCGTTGACCCGGGACTCTCGAACACTGAAGCTTTCTTT
CSVDPGLSNTEAFF
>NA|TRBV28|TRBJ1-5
TGTGCCAGCAGTTTATTATCCCAGGGCTCCAATCAGCCCCAGCATTTT
CASSLLSQGSNQPQHF
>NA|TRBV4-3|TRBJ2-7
TGCGCCAGCAGCCAAGATCGAGGCCTCTACGAGCAGTACTTC
CASSQDRGLYEQYF
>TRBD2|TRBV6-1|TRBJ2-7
TGTGCCAGCAAACTAGCGGGGGACTACGAGCAGTACTTC
CASKLAGDYEQYF
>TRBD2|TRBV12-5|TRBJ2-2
TGTGCTAGTGGTTTGGTTTTAGCGGGGGTAAACACCGGGGAGCTGTTTTTT
CASGLVLAGVNTGELFF
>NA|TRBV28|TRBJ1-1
TGTGTCTGTCACCGCGACAATTCTGCTTTCTTT
CVCHRDNSAFF
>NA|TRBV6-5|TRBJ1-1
TGTGCCAGCAGTTACTCCTTACAGGGGAACACTGAAGCTTTCTTT
CASSYSLQGNTEAFF
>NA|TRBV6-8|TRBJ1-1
TGTGCCAGCAGTTACTCCCCTCTGAGGTGTCGGGGCACTGAAGCTTTCTTT
CASSYSPLRCRGTEAFF
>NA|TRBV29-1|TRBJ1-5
TGCAGCGTTGGGACGGGGTACCTGAATCAGCCCCAGCATTTT
CSVGTGYLNQPQHF
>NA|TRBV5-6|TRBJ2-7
TGTGCCAGCAGCTTGAACAGGGTAGGGGAGCAGTACTTC
CASSLNRVGEQYF
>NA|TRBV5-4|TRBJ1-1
TGTGCCAGCAGCTTCGGGGGGGCCAACACTGAAGCTTTCTTT
CASSFGGANTEAFF
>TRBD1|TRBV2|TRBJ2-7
TGTGCCAGCAGCCCCAGACAGGGGGCCTACGAGCAGTACTTC
CASSPRQGAYEQYF
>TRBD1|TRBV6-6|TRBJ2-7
TGTGCCAGCACCCCCGGGACAGTCTACGAGCAGTACTTC
CASTPGTVYEQYF
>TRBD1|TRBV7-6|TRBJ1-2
TGTGCCAGCAGCTCGGACAGGGACGGCTACACCTTC
CASSSDRDGYTF
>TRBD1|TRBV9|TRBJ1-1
TGTGCCAGCAGCTCCCCCGGGACAGGGATAAACACTGAAGCTTTCTTT
CASSSPGTGINTEAFF
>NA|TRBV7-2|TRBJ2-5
TGTGCCAGCACCCCTAGTAGGGAGACCCAGTACTTC
CASTPSRETQYF
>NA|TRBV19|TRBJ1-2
TGTGCCAGTAGTATTGGCGGACAGAAAGCTAACTATGGCTACACCTTC
CASSIGGQKANYGYTF
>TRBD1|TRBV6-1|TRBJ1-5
TGTGCCAGCAGGGACAGGGGGCCGGGTGGGCAGCCCCAGCATTTT
CASRDRGPGGQPQHF
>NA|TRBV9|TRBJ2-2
TGTGCCAGCAGCTTCGGGACCGGGGAGCTGTTTTTT
CASSFGTGELFF
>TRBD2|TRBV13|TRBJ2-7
TGTGCCAGCAACTGGGGGACTAGCGGCTACGAGCAGTACTTC
CASNWGTSGYEQYF
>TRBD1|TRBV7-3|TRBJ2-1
TGTGCCAGCAGCCCCACAGGGGGCTATGAGCAGTTCTTC
CASSPTGGYEQFF
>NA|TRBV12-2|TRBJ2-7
TGTGCAAGTCGCTTAGCGGGACAGATAGATCGCGGGGGGACCTACGAGCAGTACTTC
CASRLAGQIDRGGTYEQYF
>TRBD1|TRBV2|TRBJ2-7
TGTGCCAGCAGTCGGGACAGGGGGCAAACCTACGAGCAGTACTTC
CASSRDRGQTYEQYF
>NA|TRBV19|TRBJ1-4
TGTGCCAGTAGTACTAACGGGGCAACTAATGAAAAACTGTTTTTT
CASSTNGATNEKLFF
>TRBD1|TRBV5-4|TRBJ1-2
TGTGCCAGCAGCCCACTCGACAGGGGAGGGGGCTACACCTTC
CASSPLDRGGGYTF
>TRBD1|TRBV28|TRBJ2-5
TGTGCCAGCAGTTTACGTGGGACAGGGACTACCCCACTTAAAGAGACCCAGTACTTC
CASSLRGTGTTPLKETQYF
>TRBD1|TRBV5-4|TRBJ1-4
TGTGCCAGCAGCGGGACAGGAGAAAAACTGTTTTTT
CASSGTGEKLFF
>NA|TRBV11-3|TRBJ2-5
TGTGCCAGCAGCTTAACGCGTCGGGGGACCCAGTACTTC
CASSLTRRGTQYF
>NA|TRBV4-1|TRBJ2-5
TGCGCCAGCAGCCGGATCGGGGTGGTCGAGACCCAGTACTTC
CASSRIGVVETQYF
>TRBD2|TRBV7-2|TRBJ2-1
TGTGCCAGCAGTGGGACTAGCGGGGGCCGTGAGCAGTTCTTC
CASSGTSGGREQFF
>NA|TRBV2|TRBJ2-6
TGTGCCAGCAGTGAAAATAGCGAGGGACTTTCTGGGGCCAACGTCCTGACTTTC
CASSENSEGLSGANVLTF